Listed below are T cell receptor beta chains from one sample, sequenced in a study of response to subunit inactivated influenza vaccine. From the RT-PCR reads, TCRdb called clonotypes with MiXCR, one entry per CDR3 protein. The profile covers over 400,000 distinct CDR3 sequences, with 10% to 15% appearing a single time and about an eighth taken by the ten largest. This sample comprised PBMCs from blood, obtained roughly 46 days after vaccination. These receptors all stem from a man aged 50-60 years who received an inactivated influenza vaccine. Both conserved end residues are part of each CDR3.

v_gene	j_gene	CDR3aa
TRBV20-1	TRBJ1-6	CSAFPTSGSYNSPLHF
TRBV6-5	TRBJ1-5	CASSYTRNQPQHF
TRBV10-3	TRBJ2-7	CAISEQGMSGEQYF
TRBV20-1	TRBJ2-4	CSAELAELAKNIQYF
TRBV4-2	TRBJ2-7	CASSQDFYYEQYF
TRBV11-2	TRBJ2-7	CASSSYRGRNYEQYF
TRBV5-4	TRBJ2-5	CASSLSGGFSETQYF
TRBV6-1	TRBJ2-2	CASGRRQRGTGELFF
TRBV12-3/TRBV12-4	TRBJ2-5	CASSFPDELPEETQYF
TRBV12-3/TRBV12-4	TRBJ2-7	CASSLTFGLAVYEQYF
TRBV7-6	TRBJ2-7	CASSHGTGGWQYF
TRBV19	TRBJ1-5	CASKPGHRGRQPQHF
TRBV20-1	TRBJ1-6	CSARGQGGNSPLHF
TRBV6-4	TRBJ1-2	CASSEGDVSYGYTF
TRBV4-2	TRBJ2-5	CASSQDRTSGRGGETQYF
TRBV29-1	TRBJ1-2	CSVDDRGGFYGYTF
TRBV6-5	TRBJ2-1	CASNGSYNEQFF
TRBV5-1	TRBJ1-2	CASSFNQGARDGYTF
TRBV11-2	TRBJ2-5	CASSLERGTGTKETQYF
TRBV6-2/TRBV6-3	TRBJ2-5	CASSPLGGAQETQYF
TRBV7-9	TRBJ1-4	CVAGSGKLFF
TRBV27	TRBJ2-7	CASRVTGSGSYEQYF
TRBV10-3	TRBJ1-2	CAAESGTGRGYTF
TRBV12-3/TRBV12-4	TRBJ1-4	CASAGPPNEKLFF
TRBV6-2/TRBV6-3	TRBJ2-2	CASTLSGTANTGELFF
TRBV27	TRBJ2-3	CASSAWLSTDTQYF
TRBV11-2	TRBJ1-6	CASRAHGSPLHF
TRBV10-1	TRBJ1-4	CARRDRGNGGEKLFF
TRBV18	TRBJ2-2	CASSPDSGRTNTGELFF
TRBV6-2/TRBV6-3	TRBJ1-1	CASSYQNTEAFF
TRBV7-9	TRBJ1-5	CASSSTDNQPQHF
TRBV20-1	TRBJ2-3	CSARTPGITDTQYF
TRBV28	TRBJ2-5	CASSSGGASETQYF
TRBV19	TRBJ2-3	CASRHRVPSTDTQYF
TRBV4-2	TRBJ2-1	CASSQDPEGGDSSYNEQFF
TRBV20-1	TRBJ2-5	CSARDGVRGQETQYF
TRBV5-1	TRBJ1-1	CASKLGQRNTEAFF
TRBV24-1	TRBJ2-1	CATSSGGGPYNEQFF
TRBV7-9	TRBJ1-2	CACEMTVYGYTF
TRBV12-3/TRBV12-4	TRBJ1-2	CASSLGLGQGHGYTF
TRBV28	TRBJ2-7	CASSSQLREQYF
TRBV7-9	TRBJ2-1	CASSAIVVAGGYNEQFF
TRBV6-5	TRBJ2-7	CASSYSLGSYEQYF
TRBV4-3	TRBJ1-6	CASSPAGTGTSPLHF
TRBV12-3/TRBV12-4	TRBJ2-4	CASGDRGSNIQYF
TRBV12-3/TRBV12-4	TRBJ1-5	CASSNTVVEPQHF
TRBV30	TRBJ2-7	CAWRRTASYEQYF
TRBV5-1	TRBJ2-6	CASSPWGGSGANVLTF
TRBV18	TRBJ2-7	CASSPGSGSYEQYF
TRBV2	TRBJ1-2	CASSPGTGLGGYTF
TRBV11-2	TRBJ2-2	CASSLEASPTGELFF
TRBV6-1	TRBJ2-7	CASSPMGETYEQYF
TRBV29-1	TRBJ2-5	CSAKTGEETQYF
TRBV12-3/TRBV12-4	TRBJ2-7	CASSPVWRDYEQYF
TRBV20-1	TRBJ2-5	CSATRDGLQETQYF